The 23 T cell receptor beta chains in this list originate from one sample, sequenced in a study of T cells in Graves' hyperthyroidism and ophthalmopathy. Authors of the study amplified TCR beta CDR3 regions from RNA transcripts. The HTBI primer set drove a first-round RT-PCR of the TCR CDR3. Each CDR3 protein gets one entry after TCRdb re-called the multiplex PCR reads with MiXCR. The data contain under 350,000 distinct CDR3 sequences, approximately 13% of them singletons. The sequenced sample consisted of blood. All receptors come from a woman aged 40 to 50 with Graves' ophthalmopathy.

This clonotype was recorded at least ten times. The chain uses TRBV3-1 and TRBJ2-7; 8 nucleotides agree with TRBD1. V lost 4 bases, J lost 5 bases, and 10 bases stayed unmatched. The CDR3 length is 15 residues. CDR1 LGHDT and CDR2 YNNKEL come from the germline V gene (reference sequence). CDR3 amino acids: CASSPRDRKAHEQYF. In DNA, the CDR3 is TGTGCCAGCAGCCCCCGGGACAGGAAGGCCCACGAGCAGTACTTC.

This clonotype was picked up a small number of times. The chain employs TRBV3-1 and TRBJ2-5; 13 bases map to TRBD2. V shed 0 bases, J shed 12 bases, and the junction held 13 bases outside the gene matches. Per germline, CDR1 LGHDT and CDR2 YNNKEL (reference sequence). The length of the CDR3 is 17 residues. The CDR3 loop reads CASSQDRLAGGQTWKYF. CDR3 DNA: TGTGCCAGCAGCCAAGACAGACTAGCGGGGGGCCAAACTTGGAAGTACTTC.

This clonotype has only a few counts. Its ends do not fully match the called genes, so a read error is possible. V gene TRBV2 combines with J gene TRBJ1-2, with D perhaps TRBD1 (6 bases). CDR3 length equals 14 residues. Germline CDR1 reads SNHLY; CDR2 reads FYNNEI. The DNA of the CDR3 is TGTGCCAGCGGTGAGGTGGGGGGGGCGCGTGGCTACACCTTC. It specifies CASGEVGGARGYTF.

The J gene is TRBJ2-1, the V gene TRBV6-2 or TRBV6-3; D is possibly TRBD2 (5 bases). The CDR3 runs to 13 residues. The germline gives CDR1 MNHEY, CDR2 SVGEGT. V lost 5 bases and J lost 11, with 16 bases in between. CDR3 nucleotide sequence: TGTGCCAGCAGTCCCCTATCGAGGGAGAAGCAGTTCTTC. Translation: CASSPLSREKQFF.

This clonotype has ten or more counts. V and J are TRBV27 and TRBJ2-1, with 14 bases identical to TRBD2. Germline V gene data show CDR1 as MNHEY and CDR2 as SMNVEV (reference sequence). The CDR3 has 17 residues. J lost 6 bases, V lost 5 bases, and 9 bases had no gene match. DNA for the CDR3: TGTGCCAGCAGTCCGAGACTAGCGGGAGGGCCGGGCAATGAGCAGTTCTTC. Its protein product is CASSPRLAGGPGNEQFF.

This clonotype came up a few times. DNA of the CDR3: TGTGCCTCCAAACCTTTGGGGGAATACGAGCAGTACTTC. Encoded protein: CASKPLGEYEQYF. The chain combines TRBV6-1 with TRBJ2-7, with D possibly being TRBD1 or TRBD2 (5 bases each). V lost 11 bases and J 4 bases, leaving 18 bases between the germline ends. The CDR3 sequence is 13 residues long. The germline CDR1 and CDR2 sequences are MNHNS and SASEGT.

Ten or more counts support this clonotype. The rearrangement uses TRBV6-1 and TRBJ1-2; D is possibly TRBD1 (6 bases). This CDR3 comprises 14 residues. Germline CDR1 is MNHNS and CDR2 is SASEGT. The V and J ends lost 6 bases and 0 bases respectively, with 11 bases between them. CDR3 residues: CASSVGQANYGYTF. The CDR3 DNA reads as TGTGCCAGCAGCGTGGGACAAGCTAACTATGGCTACACCTTC.

This clonotype was seen at least ten times. V and J are TRBV3-1 and TRBJ2-5; 9 nucleotides agree with TRBD2. After removal of 1 base from V and 5 bases from J, the junction contained 8 bases not matched to a gene. CDR3 length: 16 residues. CDR1 is LGHDT and CDR2 is YNNKEL in the germline V gene (reference sequence). As DNA, the CDR3 is TGTGCCAGCAGCCAAGGGAGCGGGAGGTTTGGTGAGACCCAGTACTTC. This codes for CASSQGSGRFGETQYF.

This clonotype was observed many times. The chain recombines TRBV5-5 with TRBJ2-3; 9 bases fit TRBD2. After removal of 3 bases from V and 4 bases from J, the junction contained 9 bases not matched to a gene. The CDR3 covers 16 residues. The V gene's germline CDR1 is SGHKS and CDR2 YYEKEE (reference sequence). Here the CDR3 reads CASSSRGTSIADTQYF. CDR3 coding DNA: TGTGCCAGCAGCTCTAGGGGGACTAGCATCGCAGATACGCAGTATTTT. The full variable domain, in which reference TRBV5-5 and TRBJ2-3 provide the parts outside the CDR3, is DAGVTQSPTHLIKTRGQQVTLRCSPISGHKSVSWYQQVLGQGPQFIFQYYEKEERGRGNFPDRFSARQFPNYSSELNVNALLLGDSALYLCASSSRGTSIADTQYFGPGTRLTVL.

Many counts were recorded for this clonotype. The CDR3, as DNA: TGTGCCAGCAGCTTATCCCCAGCGGGGGAGACCCAGTACTTC. Amino acids: CASSLSPAGETQYF. This chain uses TRBV7-9 with TRBJ2-5; TRBD2 matches 7 bases. V lost 2 bases, J lost 5 bases, and 5 bases stayed unmatched. CDR1 and CDR2 (germline): SEHNR, FQNEAQ (reference sequence). The CDR3 has 14 amino acids.

In its sample, this clonotype was seen a few times. This chain links TRBV12-3 or TRBV12-4 with TRBJ1-2, with TRBD1 as a possible D gene (6 bases). CDR3 length: 16 residues. The germline V and J ends were trimmed by 4 bases and 8 bases, with 23 bases remaining between them. DNA for the CDR3: TGTGCCAGCAGTTCAAACCTAGGACAGCCACCGACGGGCTACACCTTC. Protein sequence: CASSSNLGQPPTGYTF.

This clonotype was picked up many times. V and J are TRBV20-1 and TRBJ2-3; 10 bases agree with TRBD2. The CDR3 consists of 15 residues. Germline loops: CDR1 DFQATT, CDR2 SNEGSKA (reference sequence). The V segment lost 5 bases and the J segment 4 bases; nucleotides outside the gene matches: 9. The CDR3: CSAESGRGPPDTQYF. CDR3 DNA sequence: TGCAGTGCTGAGAGCGGGAGGGGCCCTCCAGATACGCAGTATTTT.

This clonotype was detected ten times or more. The rearrangement uses TRBV12-3 or TRBV12-4 and TRBJ2-7, with D perhaps TRBD2 (5 bases). The CDR3 is 12 residues long. V shed 5 bases and J shed 5 bases, with 10 bases lying between them. CDR3 DNA sequence: TGTGCCAGCAGTGCGGGCGCGGACGAGCAGTACTTC. It is translated as CASSAGADEQYF.

This clonotype has just a few counts. The chain carries TRBV5-4 and TRBJ1-2; D unresolved. Looked up from germline, CDR1 is SGHNT and CDR2 is YYREEE (reference sequence). V was cut by 1 base and J by 2 bases, with 9 bases left in between. This CDR3 comprises 14 residues. Written as DNA, the CDR3 is TGTGCCAGCAGCTTGAGTGGTCCGAACTATGGCTACACCTTC. It specifies CASSLSGPNYGYTF. The whole variable domain, remainder taken from reference TRBV5-4 and TRBJ1-2, is ETGVTQSPTHLIKTRGQQVTLRCSSQSGHNTVSWYQQALGQGPQFIFQYYREEENGRGNFPPRFSGLQFPNYSSELNVNALELDDSALYLCASSLSGPNYGYTFGSGTRLTVV.

This clonotype showed up just a few times. The final CDR3 position lacks the conserved phenylalanine or tryptophan, pointing to a likely read error. CDR3 in amino acids: CASSETWNSGANVLTY. DNA of the CDR3: TGTGCCAGCAGTGAAACCTGGAACTCTGGGGCCAACGTCCTGACTTAC. The chain joins TRBV6-1 to TRBJ2-6; D unclear. V was cut by 2 bases and J by 0 bases, with 8 bases left in between. CDR3 length: 16 residues. Germline V gene lookup returns CDR1 MNHNS and CDR2 SASEGT.

This clonotype was counted many times. The V gene is TRBV19, the J gene TRBJ1-1; D is uncertain. CDR1 is LNHDA, CDR2 SQIVND, per germline (reference sequence). The CDR3 consists of 14 residues. The V gene lost 4 bases and the J gene lost 1 base, with 10 bases spanning the gap. CDR3 in DNA: TGTGCCAGTAGTACCGGACTGCCGAACACTGAAGCTTTCTTT. This sequence encodes CASSTGLPNTEAFF.

There are many counts of this clonotype. This rearrangement joins TRBV28 to TRBJ2-7; TRBD1 agrees at 10 bases. The J segment lost 6 bases and the V segment lost 3 bases, leaving 8 bases of the junction unmatched. This CDR3 spans 15 amino acids. Germline lookup yields CDR1 MDHEN and CDR2 SYDVKM. For the CDR3, the DNA is TGTGCCAGCAGTTTTCCCGGGACAGGGGCGTCCGAGCAGTACTTC. Its protein is CASSFPGTGASEQYF. The full variable domain, in which reference TRBV28 and TRBJ2-7 provide the parts outside the CDR3, is DVKVTQSSRYLVKRTGEKVFLECVQDMDHENMFWYRQDPGLGLRLIYFSYDVKMKEKGDIPEGYSVSREKKERFSLILESASTNQTSMYLCASSFPGTGASEQYFGPGTRLTVT.

This clonotype was detected many times. The chain combines TRBV5-1 with TRBJ1-1, with D tentatively TRBD1 (6 bases). The CDR3 sequence is 13 residues long. V lost 4 bases and J 4 bases, leaving 11 bases between the germline ends. The germline V gene has CDR1 SGHRS and CDR2 YFSETQ. CDR3 in amino acids: CASSNPTGTEAFF. For the CDR3, the DNA is TGCGCCAGCAGCAATCCGACAGGCACTGAAGCTTTCTTT.

V gene TRBV7-9 combines with J gene TRBJ2-5; 7 bases map to TRBD1. The germline V gene has CDR1 SEHNR and CDR2 FQNEAQ (reference sequence). V lost 4 bases and J lost 5; bases outside the gene matches: 10. There are 15 residues in the CDR3. CDR3 in DNA: TGTGCCAGCAGCTCCGAGACAGGGCCGGGGGAGACCCAGTACTTC. Its translation is CASSSETGPGETQYF.

This clonotype came up many times. DNA of the CDR3: TGTGCCAGCAGTTTAATGGCAGGGTTATCCTACAATGAGCAGTTCTTC. Translated: CASSLMAGLSYNEQFF. The V gene is TRBV27, the J gene TRBJ2-1; tentative D call: TRBD1 (5 bases). The V and J ends lost 2 bases and 1 base respectively, with 12 bases between them. Germline V CDR1 and CDR2: MNHEY, SMNVEV (reference sequence). CDR3 length: 16 residues.

J is TRBJ2-2 and V is TRBV11-3; 9 nucleotides line up with TRBD2. Germline V lookup: CDR1 SGHNT, CDR2 YENEEA. This CDR3 comprises 15 residues. V shed 3 bases and J 2 bases; nucleotides not matched to a gene: 1. CDR3 bases: TGTGCCAGCAGCTTGGGACTAGCCAACACCGGGGAGCTGTTTTTT. This sequence encodes CASSLGLANTGELFF.

This clonotype was found many times. The chain joins TRBV27 to TRBJ1-1; no reliable D call. The CDR3 extends over 13 amino acids. The germline V gene encodes CDR1 MNHEY and CDR2 SMNVEV (reference sequence). Trimming pared 6 bases from V and 5 bases from J, leaving 13 bases between. CDR3 amino acids: CASSFGVQTEAFF. For the CDR3, the DNA is TGTGCCAGCAGCTTCGGGGTGCAGACTGAAGCTTTCTTT.

This clonotype has at least ten counts. V and J are TRBV25-1 and TRBJ1-1; 7 bases are a match to TRBD1. Unmatched junction bases numbered 10, after V lost 7 bases and J lost 2 bases. Germline CDR1 and CDR2: MGHDK and SYGVNS. The CDR3 contains 15 residues. The CDR3 region is CASKGGDRRNTEAFF. CDR3 DNA: TGTGCCAGCAAAGGGGGGGACAGACGAAACACTGAAGCTTTCTTT.